The rows below give T cell receptor beta chains drawn from one sample of a study of T cells in localized non-small cell lung cancer. Here immunoSEQ multiplex PCR was the method, and the copy in TCRdb shows in-frame clones only, minus some. The profile shows roughly 38,000 clones, 75% to 90% of them singletons. The sequencing here drew on peripheral blood mononuclear cells, taken before any cancer treatment. These receptors all come from a male donor aged 60 or over with stage II lung adenocarcinoma. Each CDR3 is given with its conserved first and last residue. The D gene is left open where the match is weak. Size values are once, few and many counts, or a class for expanded clones, and some rows have none.

CDR3aa: CASSQGVGAGGEQYF; CDR3nt: TGTGCCAGCAGCCAAGGGGTAGGGGCCGGAGGTGAGCAGTACTTC; d_gene: .; j_gene: TRBJ2-7; v_gene: TRBV4-2; abundance: .
CDR3aa: CAISEGNTEAFF; CDR3nt: TGTGCCATCAGTGAGGGTAACACTGAAGCTTTCTTT; d_gene: .; j_gene: TRBJ1-1; v_gene: TRBV10-3; abundance: .
CDR3aa: CASSSKPGLETGELFF; CDR3nt: TGTGCCAGCAGCTCCAAGCCGGGACTAGAAACCGGGGAGCTGTTTTTT; d_gene: TRBD2; j_gene: TRBJ2-2; v_gene: TRBV5-4; abundance: .
CDR3aa: CASSPQGTYGYTF; CDR3nt: TGTGCCAGCAGTCCACAAGGGACGTATGGCTACACCTTC; d_gene: .; j_gene: TRBJ1-2; v_gene: TRBV27; abundance: .
CDR3aa: CASSRPTDTQYF; CDR3nt: TGTGCCAGCAGCCGACCCACAGATACGCAGTATTTT; d_gene: .; j_gene: TRBJ2-3; v_gene: TRBV5-4; abundance: .
CDR3aa: CATSRQGLALTGELFF; CDR3nt: TGTGCCACCAGCAGACAGGGACTAGCTCTGACTGGGGAGCTGTTTTTT; d_gene: TRBD2; j_gene: TRBJ2-2; v_gene: TRBV15; abundance: .
CDR3aa: CASIGQANTEAFF; CDR3nt: TGTGCCAGCATCGGACAGGCAAACACTGAAGCTTTCTTT; d_gene: TRBD1; j_gene: TRBJ1-1; v_gene: TRBV2; abundance: .
CDR3aa: CARSPWGRTDTQYF; CDR3nt: TGTGCCAGAAGCCCGTGGGGGCGCACAGATACGCAGTATTTT; d_gene: .; j_gene: TRBJ2-3; v_gene: TRBV5-3; abundance: .
CDR3aa: CASSFSHEQYF; CDR3nt: TGTGCCAGCAGCTTTTCCCACGAGCAGTACTTC; d_gene: .; j_gene: TRBJ2-7; v_gene: TRBV7-8; abundance: .
CDR3aa: CASRGTSGNTEAFF; CDR3nt: TGTGCCAGCAGAGGAACCTCCGGGAACACTGAAGCTTTCTTT; d_gene: .; j_gene: TRBJ1-1; v_gene: TRBV6-6; abundance: .
CDR3aa: CASSLTQGDEKLFF; CDR3nt: TGCGCCAGCAGCTTGACGCAGGGAGATGAAAAACTGTTTTTT; d_gene: .; j_gene: TRBJ1-4; v_gene: TRBV5-1; abundance: .
CDR3aa: CASSLGPSGQETQYF; CDR3nt: TGCGCCAGCAGCTTGGGACCTAGCGGACAAGAGACCCAGTACTTC; d_gene: TRBD2; j_gene: TRBJ2-5; v_gene: TRBV5-1; abundance: .
CDR3aa: CASRPDRGSYTF; CDR3nt: TGCGCCAGCAGACCTGACAGGGGGAGCTACACCTTC; d_gene: TRBD1; j_gene: TRBJ1-2; v_gene: TRBV5-1; abundance: .
CDR3aa: CASSAGQIYEQYF; CDR3nt: TGTGCCAGCAGTGCAGGTCAGATCTACGAGCAGTACTTC; d_gene: .; j_gene: TRBJ2-7; v_gene: TRBV2; abundance: .
CDR3aa: CASSRSGGSYGYTF; CDR3nt: TGTGCCAGCAGCCGGTCGGGGGGGTCCTATGGCTACACCTTC; d_gene: .; j_gene: TRBJ1-2; v_gene: TRBV7-9; abundance: .
CDR3aa: CASSPSGRARYEQYF; CDR3nt: TGTGCCAGCAGCCCTAGCGGGAGGGCCAGGTACGAGCAGTACTTC; d_gene: TRBD2; j_gene: TRBJ2-7; v_gene: TRBV5-4; abundance: .
CDR3aa: CASRSSVYNSPLHF; CDR3nt: TGCGCCAGCAGGTCTAGTGTGTATAATTCACCCCTCCACTTT; d_gene: .; j_gene: TRBJ1-6; v_gene: TRBV5-1; abundance: .
CDR3aa: CSVESGSSYNEQFF; CDR3nt: TGCAGCGTTGAGAGCGGGAGCTCCTACAATGAGCAGTTCTTC; d_gene: TRBD2; j_gene: TRBJ2-1; v_gene: TRBV29-1; abundance: .
CDR3aa: CASSVDRAGETQYF; CDR3nt: TGTGCCAGCAGCGTAGACAGGGCCGGAGAGACCCAGTACTTC; d_gene: TRBD1; j_gene: TRBJ2-5; v_gene: TRBV5-4; abundance: .
CDR3aa: CASSLLDRGRTEAFF; CDR3nt: TGTGCCAGCAGCTTATTGGACAGGGGGAGAACTGAAGCTTTCTTT; d_gene: TRBD1; j_gene: TRBJ1-1; v_gene: TRBV11-2; abundance: .
CDR3aa: CASSPRGGGRGTGNTIYF; CDR3nt: TGCGCCAGCAGCCCTCGAGGGGGTGGAAGGGGTACTGGAAACACCATATATTTT; d_gene: .; j_gene: TRBJ1-3; v_gene: TRBV4-1; abundance: .
CDR3aa: CASSTGVGTEAFF; CDR3nt: TGTGCCAGCAGTACAGGGGTCGGTACTGAAGCTTTCTTT; d_gene: TRBD1; j_gene: TRBJ1-1; v_gene: TRBV2; abundance: .
CDR3aa: CASSVNRILTSYEQYF; CDR3nt: TGTGCCAGCAGTGTAAACCGGATATTGACCTCCTACGAGCAGTACTTC; d_gene: .; j_gene: TRBJ2-7; v_gene: TRBV6-4; abundance: once
CDR3aa: CASTLGQVYGYTF; CDR3nt: TGTGCCAGCACCTTAGGACAGGTCTATGGCTACACCTTC; d_gene: TRBD1; j_gene: TRBJ1-2; v_gene: TRBV6-1; abundance: once
CDR3aa: CASSTDTDTQYF; CDR3nt: TGTGCCAGCTCGACAGATACAGATACGCAGTATTTT; d_gene: .; j_gene: TRBJ2-3; v_gene: TRBV27; abundance: .
CDR3aa: CASSQGTGYQPQHF; CDR3nt: TGTGCCAGTAGTCAAGGGACAGGATATCAGCCCCAGCATTTT; d_gene: TRBD1; j_gene: TRBJ1-5; v_gene: TRBV19; abundance: .
CDR3aa: CASSVKAAPYNEQFF; CDR3nt: TGTGCCAGCAGCGTAAAAGCGGCCCCCTACAATGAGCAGTTCTTC; d_gene: .; j_gene: TRBJ2-1; v_gene: TRBV9; abundance: .
CDR3aa: CATARGGSGRNYNEQFF; CDR3nt: TGTGCCACCGCCCGTGGGGGTAGCGGGAGGAACTACAATGAGCAGTTCTTC; d_gene: TRBD2; j_gene: TRBJ2-1; v_gene: TRBV5-4; abundance: .
CDR3aa: CASSFGGGWNTEAFF; CDR3nt: TGTGCCAGCAGCTTTGGGGGGGGCTGGAACACTGAAGCTTTCTTT; d_gene: .; j_gene: TRBJ1-1; v_gene: TRBV7-2; abundance: .
CDR3aa: CASSRRTGEAFF; CDR3nt: TGTGCCAGCAGCCGGCGCACAGGGGAAGCTTTCTTT; d_gene: .; j_gene: TRBJ1-1; v_gene: TRBV13; abundance: .
CDR3aa: CASSPGRGNYGYTF; CDR3nt: TGTGCCAGCAGCCCAGGTAGAGGGAACTATGGCTACACCTTC; d_gene: .; j_gene: TRBJ1-2; v_gene: TRBV4-2; abundance: .
CDR3aa: CASRQAGRVDTQYF; CDR3nt: TGCGCCAGCAGACAAGCTGGTAGAGTGGATACGCAGTATTTT; d_gene: .; j_gene: TRBJ2-3; v_gene: TRBV5-1; abundance: .
CDR3aa: CASSKGEEQFF; CDR3nt: TGTGCCAGCAGTAAAGGCGAAGAGCAGTTCTTC; d_gene: .; j_gene: TRBJ2-1; v_gene: TRBV2; abundance: .
CDR3aa: CASSLNVGTEAFF; CDR3nt: TGTGCCAGCAGCTTAAATGTGGGCACTGAAGCTTTCTTT; d_gene: .; j_gene: TRBJ1-1; v_gene: TRBV11-3; abundance: once
CDR3aa: CASSQVQLSGANVLTF; CDR3nt: TGTGCCAGCAGCCAAGTACAATTGTCTGGGGCCAACGTCCTGACTTTC; d_gene: .; j_gene: TRBJ2-6; v_gene: TRBV4-2; abundance: .
CDR3aa: CASSVDVESNEKLFF; CDR3nt: TGTGCCAGCAGCGTAGATGTGGAGAGTAATGAAAAACTGTTTTTT; d_gene: .; j_gene: TRBJ1-4; v_gene: TRBV9; abundance: .
CDR3aa: CASTASPRTNEKLFF; CDR3nt: TGTGCCAGCACCGCTTCCCCCAGGACTAATGAAAAACTGTTTTTT; d_gene: .; j_gene: TRBJ1-4; v_gene: TRBV27; abundance: .
CDR3aa: CASGPSGSNVEQYF; CDR3nt: TGCGCCAGTGGCCCTAGCGGGAGTAATGTCGAGCAGTACTTC; d_gene: TRBD2; j_gene: TRBJ2-7; v_gene: TRBV5-1; abundance: .
CDR3aa: CASSLFDRGTQPQHF; CDR3nt: TGTGCCAGCAGCTTGTTTGACAGGGGGACTCAGCCCCAGCATTTT; d_gene: TRBD1; j_gene: TRBJ1-5; v_gene: TRBV5-6; abundance: few
CDR3aa: CASSSALRGTDTQYF; CDR3nt: TGTGCCAGCAGCTCGGCCCTTCGGGGAACAGATACGCAGTATTTT; d_gene: .; j_gene: TRBJ2-3; v_gene: TRBV5-6; abundance: few
CDR3aa: CASSGNRNTEAFF; CDR3nt: TGTGCCAGCAGTGGGAACCGGAACACTGAAGCTTTCTTT; d_gene: .; j_gene: TRBJ1-1; v_gene: TRBV2; abundance: .
CDR3aa: CASHGYQPQHF; CDR3nt: TGTGCCTCCCACGGGTATCAGCCCCAGCATTTT; d_gene: .; j_gene: TRBJ1-5; v_gene: TRBV25-1; abundance: .
CDR3aa: CSARQGSYEQYF; CDR3nt: TGCAGCGCTAGACAGGGCTCCTACGAGCAGTACTTC; d_gene: TRBD1; j_gene: TRBJ2-7; v_gene: TRBV29-1; abundance: .
CDR3aa: CASSPQGVEQYF; CDR3nt: TGCGCCAGCAGCCCTCAGGGGGTGGAGCAGTACTTC; d_gene: TRBD1; j_gene: TRBJ2-7; v_gene: TRBV5-1; abundance: few
CDR3aa: CASSQARGTEAFF; CDR3nt: TGCGCCAGCAGCCAAGCCAGGGGGACTGAAGCTTTCTTT; d_gene: TRBD1; j_gene: TRBJ1-1; v_gene: TRBV4-1; abundance: .
CDR3aa: CASSLGTASTEQFF; CDR3nt: TGCGCCAGCAGCTTGGGGACAGCATCTACTGAGCAGTTCTTC; d_gene: .; j_gene: TRBJ2-1; v_gene: TRBV5-1; abundance: .
CDR3aa: CASSGRRTAPNEKLFF; CDR3nt: TGTGCCAGCAGCGGACGACGGACAGCCCCTAATGAAAAACTGTTTTTT; d_gene: .; j_gene: TRBJ1-4; v_gene: TRBV7-9; abundance: .
CDR3aa: CAITDPGTGSYEQYF; CDR3nt: TGTGCCATCACCGACCCCGGGACAGGGTCCTACGAGCAGTACTTC; d_gene: TRBD1; j_gene: TRBJ2-7; v_gene: TRBV10-3; abundance: .
CDR3aa: CASARRLDISGNTIYF; CDR3nt: TGTGCCAGCGCGAGGAGGCTCGACATCTCTGGAAACACCATATATTTT; d_gene: .; j_gene: TRBJ1-3; v_gene: TRBV7-9; abundance: .
CDR3aa: CASSLGSINTEAFF; CDR3nt: TGCGCCAGCAGCTTGGGTTCGATTAACACTGAAGCTTTCTTT; d_gene: .; j_gene: TRBJ1-1; v_gene: TRBV5-1; abundance: few
CDR3aa: CSVVTPYLGAFF; CDR3nt: TGCAGCGTTGTGACTCCTTACCTAGGCGCTTTCTTT; d_gene: .; j_gene: TRBJ1-1; v_gene: TRBV29-1; abundance: .
CDR3aa: CASSGTGGEDTQYF; CDR3nt: TGCGCCAGCAGCGGGACAGGGGGCGAAGATACGCAGTATTTT; d_gene: TRBD1; j_gene: TRBJ2-3; v_gene: TRBV5-1; abundance: .
CDR3aa: CASSILFSNQPQHF; CDR3nt: TGTGCCAGCAGCATTTTATTTAGCAATCAGCCCCAGCATTTT; d_gene: .; j_gene: TRBJ1-5; v_gene: TRBV7-2; abundance: .
CDR3aa: CASSPPVFSGANVLTF; CDR3nt: TGTGCCAGCTCACCACCGGTCTTCTCTGGGGCCAACGTCCTGACTTTC; d_gene: .; j_gene: TRBJ2-6; v_gene: TRBV18; abundance: .
CDR3aa: CASSVGRNEQFF; CDR3nt: TGTGCCAGCAGCGTAGGGAGAAATGAGCAGTTCTTC; d_gene: .; j_gene: TRBJ2-1; v_gene: TRBV9; abundance: .
CDR3aa: CASSLTYDQPQHF; CDR3nt: TGTGCCAGCAGCTTAACCTACGATCAGCCCCAGCATTTT; d_gene: .; j_gene: TRBJ1-5; v_gene: TRBV5-5; abundance: .
CDR3aa: CASSEPEGGTEAFF; CDR3nt: TGCGCCAGCAGCGAACCGGAGGGTGGAACTGAAGCTTTCTTT; d_gene: .; j_gene: TRBJ1-1; v_gene: TRBV5-1; abundance: .
CDR3aa: CASSVTGTSYEQYF; CDR3nt: TGTGCCAGCAGCGTAACAGGGACTTCCTACGAGCAGTACTTC; d_gene: .; j_gene: TRBJ2-7; v_gene: TRBV9; abundance: .
CDR3aa: CASSLGQGSSYEQYF; CDR3nt: TGTGCCAGCAGCTTGGGACAGGGGAGCTCCTACGAGCAGTACTTC; d_gene: TRBD1; j_gene: TRBJ2-7; v_gene: TRBV5-5; abundance: .
CDR3aa: CASRIADYEQYF; CDR3nt: TGTGCCAGCAGGATAGCAGACTACGAGCAGTACTTC; d_gene: .; j_gene: TRBJ2-7; v_gene: TRBV6-1; abundance: .